The 29 T cell receptor beta chains listed next were all sequenced from one sample in a study of human T cells and chemical hapten exposure. The time point was: patch test 1, 2 weeks after DPC sensitization. Stated treatment: therapeutic diphenylcyclopropenone sensitization with weekly scalp DPC. TCRdb passed the RACE reads through MiXCR, listing each CDR3 protein once. The table lists roughly 120,000 distinct CDR3 sequences, about 12% of them singletons. This sample comprised whole blood, obtained in connection with sensitization to the hapten diphenylcyclopropenone (DPC). The receptors were gathered from a woman aged 50 to 65 with alopecia areata. Some clones in this sample may be carry-over from other donors' samples.

This clonotype was observed a few times. This sequence joins TRBV20-1 and TRBJ1-2; 8 positions match TRBD1. The CDR3 loop spans 14 amino acids. After removal of 5 bases from V and 7 bases from J, the junction contained 12 bases not matched to a gene. The germline CDR1 and CDR2 sequences are DFQATT and SNEGSKA (reference sequence). The CDR3 bases are TGCAGTGCTGTGGACAGGGAGGGGTTCTCTGGCTACACCTTC. The encoded protein is CSAVDREGFSGYTF.

This clonotype came up many times. The chain couples TRBV7-9 to TRBJ2-7; tentative D call: TRBD1 (6 bases). The germline V gene has CDR1 SEHNR and CDR2 FQNEAQ (reference sequence). This CDR3 is built from 14 residues. V shed 0 bases and J shed 3 bases, with 9 bases lying between them. The CDR3 protein is CASSLAGGHYEQYF. The DNA for the CDR3 is TGTGCCAGCAGCTTAGCAGGGGGACACTACGAGCAGTACTTC.

This clonotype was detected a few times. V usage is TRBV7-9 and J usage is TRBJ1-6; no definite D call. There are 14 residues in the CDR3. Germline assignment: CDR1 SEHNR and CDR2 FQNEAQ (reference sequence). V lost 6 bases to trimming and J lost 9 bases, with 15 bases between them. This CDR3 reads CASSPGRSGSPLHF. Written as DNA, the CDR3 is TGTGCCAGCAGTCCTGGACGGAGTGGTTCACCCCTCCACTTT.

This clonotype came up many times. The rearrangement uses TRBV20-1 and TRBJ1-2, with 7 bases identical to TRBD1. The CDR3 length is 13 residues. Germline-derived CDR1 and CDR2 are DFQATT and SNEGSKA (reference sequence). Germline trimming cut 2 bases from V and 6 bases from J; bases unmatched to any gene: 6. CDR3 protein: CSARRRGLDGYTF. For the CDR3, the DNA is TGCAGTGCTAGACGAAGGGGGCTGGATGGCTACACCTTC.

The chain is built from TRBV7-6 and TRBJ2-1, with 7 bases aligning to TRBD1. V dropped 5 bases and J dropped 9; count of bases not matched to a gene: 10. This CDR3 region has 14 residues. Germline CDR1 is SGHVS and CDR2 is FNYEAQ. For the CDR3, the DNA is TGTGCCAGCAGCATCACGCCAGGGGGAAGTGAGCAGTTCTTC. It specifies CASSITPGGSEQFF.

This clonotype was found a few times. V and J are TRBV5-1 and TRBJ1-2; possibly TRBD1 for D (6 bases). Germline V gene data show CDR1 as SGHRS and CDR2 as YFSETQ. V lost 0 bases to trimming and J lost 7 bases, with 13 bases between them. The CDR3 consists of 14 residues. The CDR3 here is CASSLESGATGYTF. CDR3 in DNA: TGCGCCAGCAGCTTGGAGTCGGGGGCCACTGGCTACACCTTC. Supplemented by reference TRBV5-1 and TRBJ1-2, the full variable domain reads KAGVTQTPRYLIKTRGQQVTLSCSPISGHRSVSWYQQTPGQGLQFLFEYFSETQRNKGNFPGRFSGRQFSNSRSEMNVSTLELGDSALYLCASSLESGATGYTFGSGTRLTVV.

This clonotype was observed many times. The rearrangement links TRBV7-7 to TRBJ2-5, with 11 positions matching TRBD2. This CDR3 comprises 15 residues. Germline values: CDR1 SSHAT, CDR2 FNYEAQ (reference sequence). CDR3 in amino acids: CASSGLAGHQETQYF. The CDR3 nucleotides read TGTGCTAGCTCAGGACTAGCGGGTCACCAAGAGACCCAGTACTTC.

This clonotype was seen at least ten times. V and J are TRBV10-2 and TRBJ2-4; a possible D gene is TRBD1 (6 bases). The germline V and J ends were trimmed by 3 bases and 6 bases, with 9 bases remaining between them. CDR1 and CDR2 from the germline V gene are WSHSY and SAAADI. The CDR3 has 13 residues. The chain's CDR3 is CASSEQDRNIQYF. The DNA for the CDR3 is TGCGCCAGCAGTGAACAGGACAGAAACATTCAGTACTTC.

This clonotype has a count of ten or more. The V call is TRBV7-6, the J call TRBJ2-2; possible D gene TRBD1, 6 bases. CDR3 length equals 14 residues. Germline CDR1 SGHVS, CDR2 FNYEAQ. V lost 4 bases, J lost 4 bases, and 10 bases lay in between. CDR3 coding DNA: TGTGCCAGCAGCTCACAGGGTGCCACCGGGGAGCTGTTTTTT. As protein: CASSSQGATGELFF.

This chain uses TRBV28 with TRBJ1-6; unclear D gene. The length of the CDR3 is 14 residues. Trimming stripped 5 bases from V and 6 bases from J, with 11 bases between. Germline values: CDR1 MDHEN, CDR2 SYDVKM. The CDR3 here is CASSPHLANSPLHF. In DNA form, the CDR3 reads TGTGCCAGCAGTCCCCATCTAGCTAATTCACCCCTCCACTTT. Combining the CDR3 with reference TRBV28 and TRBJ1-6 gives the whole variable domain DVKVTQSSRYLVKRTGEKVFLECVQDMDHENMFWYRQDPGLGLRLIYFSYDVKMKEKGDIPEGYSVSREKKERFSLILESASTNQTSMYLCASSPHLANSPLHFGNGTRLTVT.

This clonotype was counted between two and nine times. V is TRBV28 and J is TRBJ2-4, with D maybe TRBD2 (6 bases). V was trimmed by 3 bases and J by 10 bases, leaving 13 bases between them. CDR1 is MDHEN and CDR2 is SYDVKM in the germline V gene. The CDR3 runs to 13 residues. The CDR3 DNA reads as TGTGCCAGCAGTTTGACGGGAGTAGGGATTCAGTACTTC. The encoded protein is CASSLTGVGIQYF.

This clonotype was seen at least ten times. The chain is built from TRBV6-2 or TRBV6-3 and TRBJ1-2; D ambiguous. CDR1 MNHEY and CDR2 SVGEGT come from the germline V gene. Trimming pared 6 bases from V and 4 bases from J, leaving 9 bases between. CDR3 size: 12 residues. The CDR3 nucleotides read TGTGCCAGCAGCCGACAACTCTATGGCTACACCTTC. It specifies CASSRQLYGYTF.

This clonotype was recorded many times. This chain joins TRBV11-2 and TRBJ2-5; the D gene is possibly TRBD1 (5 bases). CDR1 and CDR2 (germline): SGHAT, FQNNGV. The CDR3 has 13 amino acids. Trimming left V 5 bases short and J 5 bases short, with 12 bases between. The CDR3 sequence is CASSNDRGETQYF. The CDR3 region has the DNA TGTGCCAGCAGCAACGACAGAGGCGAGACCCAGTACTTC.

This clonotype was seen a handful of times. The chain links TRBV7-8 to TRBJ1-3; the D is unclear. Germline CDR1 and CDR2: SGHVS and FQNEAQ. CDR3 length: 13 residues. V lost 4 bases to trimming and J lost 4 bases, with 8 bases between them. The CDR3 is CASSYTMGNTIYF. The CDR3 coding sequence is TGTGCCAGCAGCTATACAATGGGAAACACCATATATTTT.

The V call is TRBV6-6, the J call TRBJ1-6, with D perhaps matching TRBD1 (6 bases). The CDR3 length is 15 residues. Trimming took off 2 bases at V and 4 bases at J, with 9 bases between the two ends. Germline values: CDR1 MNHNY, CDR2 SVGAGI (reference sequence). This chain's CDR3 is CASSYGRGYNSPLHF. The CDR3 coding sequence is TGTGCCAGCAGTTACGGGAGGGGGTATAATTCACCCCTCCACTTT.

The J gene is TRBJ2-7, the V gene TRBV28; 9 nucleotides align to TRBD1. CDR1 and CDR2 from the germline V gene are MDHEN and SYDVKM. V lost 5 bases and J lost 5; bases outside the gene matches: 10. The CDR3 contains 15 residues. The CDR3 reads CASSPPGQGSHEQYF. As DNA, the CDR3 is TGTGCCAGCAGTCCACCGGGACAGGGTTCCCACGAGCAGTACTTC.

V gene TRBV7-9 combines with J gene TRBJ1-2; a possible D gene is TRBD1 (5 bases). CDR1 is SEHNR and CDR2 is FQNEAQ in the germline V gene (reference sequence). The CDR3 runs 14 residues. V was trimmed by 7 bases and J by 2 bases, leaving 14 bases between them. The CDR3 DNA follows: TGTGCCAGCATAGCCCGACAGTCGAACTATGGCTACACCTTC. It is translated as CASIARQSNYGYTF. Filled out from reference TRBV7-9 and TRBJ1-2, the complete variable domain reads DTGVSQNPRHKITKRGQNVTFRCDPISEHNRLYWYRQTLGQGPEFLTYFQNEAQLEKSRLLSDRFSAERPKGSFSTLEIQRTEQGDSAMYLCASIARQSNYGYTFGSGTRLTVV.

The gene calls are TRBV20-1 and TRBJ1-1; no clear D. With 2 bases removed from V and 3 bases from J, the gap between germline ends came to 10 bases. The germline V gene has CDR1 DFQATT and CDR2 SNEGSKA (reference sequence). The CDR3 is 13 amino acids. The CDR3 region has the DNA TGCAGTGCTAGAAGTCAAGGGCACACTGAAGCTTTCTTT. Protein product: CSARSQGHTEAFF.

The sample holds many counts of this clonotype. This chain uses TRBV12-3 or TRBV12-4 with TRBJ2-3, with 10 positions matching TRBD2. The V gene end was trimmed by 7 bases and the J gene end by 3 bases; junction bases not matched to a gene: 13. This CDR3 has 17 residues. The CDR3 DNA sequence: TGTGCCAGCAACCCACTGAGTCTAGCGGGAGTTACAGATACGCAGTATTTT. Translated: CASNPLSLAGVTDTQYF.

A few counts support this clonotype. The chain links TRBV3-1 to TRBJ2-1; 7 bases agree with TRBD2. This CDR3 comprises 16 residues. The V segment lost 0 bases and the J segment 8 bases; nucleotides outside the gene matches: 10. Germline V CDR1 and CDR2: LGHDT, YNNKEL (reference sequence). CDR3 protein: CASSQDIQRGVYEQFF. CDR3 nucleotides: TGTGCCAGCAGCCAAGATATCCAGCGGGGAGTCTATGAGCAGTTCTTC.

Many counts were recorded for this clonotype. This sequence joins TRBV5-4 and TRBJ2-4; D not certain. The CDR3 spans 15 residues. V dropped 0 bases and J dropped 7 bases, with 14 bases sitting between them. Germline V gene data show CDR1 as SGHNT and CDR2 as YYREEE (reference sequence). The CDR3 DNA reads as TGTGCCAGCAGCTTGGCCCACACCGTCGGTAACATTCAGTACTTC. It is translated as CASSLAHTVGNIQYF.

This clonotype was seen many times. CDR3 coding DNA: TGTGCCAGCAGCCAAGAGCAATTTAGGGGAAAGTACTTC. This codes for CASSQEQFRGKYF. The chain carries TRBV3-1 and TRBJ2-5, with a weak D call TRBD1 (5 bases). Germline loops: CDR1 LGHDT, CDR2 YNNKEL (reference sequence). Deletions cut 0 bases from V and 12 bases from J, with 14 bases between. The CDR3 runs 13 residues.

The J gene is TRBJ2-1, the V gene TRBV7-6, with 10 positions matching TRBD2. The length of the CDR3 is 15 residues. Trimming removed 5 bases from V and 4 bases from J; junction bases left unmatched: 5. Germline assignment: CDR1 SGHVS and CDR2 FNYEAQ. CDR3 protein: CASSRLAGDYNEQFF. The CDR3 bases are TGTGCCAGCAGCAGGCTAGCGGGGGATTACAATGAGCAGTTCTTC. The full variable domain, with the rest looked up from reference TRBV7-6 and TRBJ2-1, is GAGVSQSPRYKVTKRGQDVALRCDPISGHVSLYWYRQALGQGPEFLTYFNYEAQQDKSGLPNDRFSAERPEGSISTLTIQRTEQRDSAMYRCASSRLAGDYNEQFFGPGTRLTVL.

A few counts support this clonotype. The rearrangement joins TRBV18 to TRBJ2-1; D gene unclear. Trimming shortened V by 6 bases and J by 7 bases, and 28 bases separated the two germline ends. This CDR3 is 18 amino acids long. The germline V gene encodes CDR1 KGHSH and CDR2 LQKENI. In nucleotides, the CDR3 is TGTGCCAGCTCGAACCATCGATATGGGGTTGCAAATTTGAATGAGCAGTTCTTC. Its translation: CASSNHRYGVANLNEQFF.

This clonotype was detected only a few times. The V call is TRBV27, the J call TRBJ1-2, with TRBD1 identical over 9 bases. The length of the CDR3 is 12 residues. Germline lookup yields CDR1 MNHEY and CDR2 SMNVEV (reference sequence). After removal of 6 bases from V and 8 bases from J, the junction contained 4 bases not matched to a gene. The CDR3 DNA reads as TGTGCCAGCAGGGGGACAGGGCGCGGCTACACCTTC. Its protein is CASRGTGRGYTF.

This clonotype came up a few times. J is TRBJ2-1 and V is TRBV4-1; 15 bases fit TRBD2. With 3 bases clipped from V and 8 bases from J, the junction kept 5 bases outside the gene matches. The CDR3 has 16 residues. The germline CDR1 and CDR2 sequences are MGHRA and YSYEKL. CDR3 sequence (DNA): TGCGCCAGCAGCCAGGCTAGGACTAGCGGGAGGGATGAGCAGTTCTTC. This gives the protein CASSQARTSGRDEQFF.

Only a few counts were recorded for this clonotype. This sequence joins TRBV7-9 and TRBJ2-1; D possibly corresponds to TRBD2 (5 bases). The CDR3 sequence is 14 residues long. Trimming took off 1 base at V and 4 bases at J, with 8 bases between the two ends. The germline gives CDR1 SEHNR, CDR2 FQNEAQ (reference sequence). CDR3 coding DNA: TGTGCCAGCAGCTTAGAGAGCGGATACAATGAGCAGTTCTTC. It encodes CASSLESGYNEQFF.

This clonotype came up many times. The rearrangement joins TRBV12-3 or TRBV12-4 to TRBJ2-7; perhaps TRBD2 as D (6 bases). V was cut by 6 bases and J by 1 base, with 10 bases left in between. CDR3 length: 13 amino acids. CDR3 in amino acids: CASSGTLSYEQYF. The CDR3 region has the DNA TGTGCCAGCAGCGGGACTCTTTCCTACGAGCAGTACTTC.

This clonotype was found a few times. The CDR3 DNA follows: TGTGCCAGCAGCCTATCCCGGGAACTGTTTTTT. Its protein is CASSLSRELFF. V gene TRBV28 combines with J gene TRBJ1-4; D unresolved. V dropped 6 bases and J dropped 12 bases, with 11 bases sitting between them. This CDR3 contains 11 residues. Per the germline V gene, CDR1 is MDHEN and CDR2 is SYDVKM.